This T cell receptor (beta chain) was profiled in a study of CD8 T cells in ankylosing spondylitis. TCRdb independently ran MiXCR on the 5' RACE reads; one entry per CDR3 protein. This table holds 150,000 to 200,000 distinct CDR3 sequences, roughly 18% found once. This clonotype was seen repeatedly, ten times or more. Germline values: CDR1 MNHEY, CDR2 SVGAGI. The CDR3 is made up of 15 amino acids. J lost 7 bases, V lost 6 bases, and 9 bases had no gene match. The V and J genes are TRBV6-5 and TRBJ2-7; 13 nucleotides align to TRBD2. This clonotype was obtained from a male donor under 30 with ankylosing spondylitis or in good health (not recorded which). The material sequenced was blood, either unsorted or a sorted T cell fraction (not recorded which). The CDR3 spells CASSTLAGGPGEQYV. CDR3 nucleotides: TGTGCCAGCAGCACACTAGCGGGAGGGCCGGGGGAGCAGTACGTC.